This T cell receptor (beta chain) appears in the sequencing data of a study of blood T cell repertoires in COVID-19. Overall study: Both acute and convalescent COVID-19 samples were obtained from the United States, Italy and Spain. T cells, B-cell-depleted T cells, or PBMCs provided the cDNA or gDNA that served as material.

Sequencing used immunoSEQ multiplex PCR; TCRdb keeps in-frame clones, though not all of them. In the table there are 55,000 to 75,000 clones, 85% to 90% of which are singletons. The sequenced sample was peripheral blood. This TCR was sampled from a man aged 55 to 70 with acute or convalescent COVID-19.

The CDR3 nucleotides read TGTGCCAGCGCCGGACAGCCTCTTTGGGGCTACACCTTC. Protein sequence: CASAGQPLWGYTF. The V and J genes are TRBV19 and TRBJ1-2, with D possibly TRBD1 on 6 matching bases. Germline CDR1 LNHDA, CDR2 SQIVND (reference sequence). Trimming took 9 bases from V and 8 from J, leaving 19 bases between them. CDR3 length: 13 residues.